These 27 T cell receptor beta chains came from one sample sequenced in a study of blood T cell repertoires in COVID-19 (dated by TCRdb to the early 2020s). The library came from the immunoSEQ multiplex PCR assay. This immuneACCESS table, as held by TCRdb, lists in-frame sequences with V and J called but not all clones. Of the missing ones, under half trace to an unresolved V gene in checked studies; the others have no known cause. The sample table holds 250,000 to 350,000 clones, of which about 88% were seen once. Together, the top ten hold roughly 13% of the sample. Sequences were obtained from peripheral blood. The receptors come from a woman in her 70s with COVID-19, enrolled during active disease.

The chain carries TRBV28 and TRBJ1-2; D ambiguous. The germline CDR1 and CDR2 sequences are MDHEN and SYDVKM. The CDR3 spans 13 residues. Trimming pared 4 bases from V and 5 bases from J, leaving 11 bases between. CDR3 coding DNA: TGTGCCAGCAGTTCATACAGCTTATATGGCTACACCTTC. This translates into CASSSYSLYGYTF.

The genes are TRBV28 and TRBJ2-7, with D unresolved. The V end was cut by 5 bases, the J end by 3 bases, with 20 bases between. Germline values: CDR1 MDHEN, CDR2 SYDVKM. This CDR3 region has 16 residues. The chain's CDR3 is CASSTATSEANYEQYF. For the CDR3, the DNA is TGTGCCAGCAGTACGGCAACTTCCGAGGCGAACTACGAGCAGTACTTC.

The genes are TRBV27 and TRBJ1-4; TRBD1 might be the D (6 bases). Trimming pared 5 bases from V and 2 bases from J, leaving 21 bases between. CDR1 is MNHEY and CDR2 is SMNVEV in the germline V gene (reference sequence). The CDR3 length is 18 residues. The CDR3 sequence: CASSPSQGRARTNEKLFF. The DNA for the CDR3 is TGTGCCAGCAGTCCCTCCCAGGGGAGAGCCCGGACTAATGAAAAACTGTTTTTT.

Comment on this clone: Distinct nucleotide sequences in the sample also encode this CDR3. The rearrangement links TRBV28 to TRBJ2-3, with 8 bases that match TRBD1. J gave up 1 base and V 4 bases, and 4 bases lay outside the gene matches. Germline lookup yields CDR1 MDHEN and CDR2 SYDVKM. CDR3 length: 15 amino acids. The CDR3 spells CASSSPGQGTDTQYF. The CDR3 region has the DNA TGTGCCAGCAGTTCTCCGGGACAGGGCACAGATACGCAGTATTTT.

This chain connects TRBV3-1 (or the pseudogene TRBV3-2) to TRBJ2-5; D perhaps matches TRBD1 (7 bases). V was cut by 6 bases and J by 4 bases, with 15 bases left in between. The CDR3 consists of 14 residues. The germline gives CDR1 LGHDT, CDR2 YNNKEL (reference sequence). Here the CDR3 DNA reads TGTGCCAGCAGAGACGGAGGGGGCGGAGAGACCCAGTACTTC. Protein: CASRDGGGGETQYF.

The V call is TRBV6-2 or TRBV6-3, the J call TRBJ1-5, with D tentatively TRBD1 (6 bases). Germline values: CDR1 MNHEY, CDR2 SVGEGT. This CDR3 has 15 amino acids. Deletions cut 2 bases from V and 7 bases from J, with 15 bases between. The CDR3 here is CASSYTGQGTQPQHF. The CDR3 bases are TGTGCCAGCAGTTACACTGGTCAGGGGACCCAGCCCCAGCATTTT.

The rearrangement uses TRBV20-1 and TRBJ2-5, with D perhaps matching TRBD1 (6 bases). Deletions cut 5 bases from V and 5 bases from J, with 9 bases between. Per germline, CDR1 DFQATT and CDR2 SNEGSKA (reference sequence). The CDR3 has 11 amino acids. CDR3 residues: CSAGGRETQYF. The CDR3 DNA is TGCAGTGCTGGGGGCCGGGAGACCCAGTACTTC.

The chain combines TRBV9 with TRBJ1-1, with TRBD1 matching 7 bases. The J segment lost 0 bases and the V segment lost 0 bases, leaving 8 bases of the junction unmatched. Germline V lookup: CDR1 SGDLS, CDR2 YYNGEE. There are 17 residues in the CDR3. CDR3 protein: CASSVEGGASMNTEAFF. Written as DNA, the CDR3 is TGTGCCAGCAGCGTAGAAGGGGGCGCGTCCATGAACACTGAAGCTTTCTTT.

V usage is TRBV28 and J usage is TRBJ1-2, with TRBD1 identical over 9 bases. Germline loops: CDR1 MDHEN, CDR2 SYDVKM. V was clipped by 7 bases and J by 8 bases; unmatched bases: 17. The CDR3 is 16 residues long. CDR3 sequence: CASTPRGTGRWEGYTF. CDR3 nucleotide sequence: TGTGCCAGCACCCCCCGCGGGACAGGGCGTTGGGAGGGCTACACCTTC.

The chain employs TRBV24-1 and TRBJ1-2, with 8 bases that match TRBD1. The germline CDR1 and CDR2 sequences are KGHDR and SFDVKD. The ends lost 4 bases at V and 4 bases at J; junction bases unmatched: 7. This CDR3 is 15 amino acids long. The CDR3 DNA is TGTGCCACCAGTGAGGGGGGACAGGAGAGCTATGGCTACACCTTC. This gives the protein CATSEGGQESYGYTF.

The V gene is TRBV5-6, the J gene TRBJ1-1; D uncertain. This CDR3 contains 13 residues. Germline V gene data show CDR1 as SGHDT and CDR2 as YYEEEE. Trimming pared 4 bases from V and 1 base from J, leaving 8 bases between. DNA for the CDR3: TGTGCCAGCAGCAGACGACAGAACACTGAAGCTTTCTTT. It specifies CASSRRQNTEAFF.

The chain is built from TRBV5-1 and TRBJ1-4; TRBD1 matches at 7 bases. The length of the CDR3 is 16 residues. The J segment lost 2 bases and the V segment lost 1 base, leaving 5 bases of the junction unmatched. CDR1 and CDR2 (germline): SGHRS, YFSETQ. The CDR3 loop is CASSLMPGQTNEKLFF. The CDR3 coding sequence is TGCGCCAGCAGCTTGATGCCGGGACAGACTAATGAAAAACTGTTTTTT.

The V and J genes are TRBV11-2 and TRBJ2-1, with a weak D call TRBD2 (7 bases). V shed 5 bases and J shed 5 bases, with 25 bases lying between them. The CDR3 extends over 18 amino acids. The germline gives CDR1 SGHAT, CDR2 FQNNGV. CDR3 region: CASSVDGRFGGRNNEQFF. The DNA for the CDR3 is TGTGCCAGCAGCGTGGACGGTCGGTTCGGGGGGCGGAACAATGAGCAGTTCTTC.

This chain uses TRBV27 with TRBJ2-7; maybe TRBD1 (5 bases). The V gene's germline CDR1 is MNHEY and CDR2 SMNVEV (reference sequence). The CDR3 sequence is 12 residues long. V was pared by 4 bases and J by 7 bases, with 11 bases between. For the CDR3, the DNA is TGTGCCAGCAGTTCCTCAGGGTGGGAGCAGTACTTC. Amino acids: CASSSSGWEQYF.

The chain uses TRBV27 and TRBJ2-7; D possibly corresponds to TRBD1 (5 bases). Germline CDR1 reads MNHEY; CDR2 reads SMNVEV (reference sequence). V was cut by 3 bases and J by 4 bases, with 13 bases left in between. The CDR3 is made up of 14 amino acids. The CDR3 coding sequence is TGTGCCAGCAGTTTTGGCCCTAGGGGTTACGAGCAGTACTTC. Translated: CASSFGPRGYEQYF.

This chain joins TRBV28 and TRBJ1-2; 11 nucleotides match TRBD1. Germline lookup yields CDR1 MDHEN and CDR2 SYDVKM. The CDR3 extends over 16 amino acids. Losses at the gene ends were 3 bases for V and 7 bases for J; bases not matched to a gene: 10. CDR3: CASSLGQGGTIGGYTF. The CDR3 region has the DNA TGTGCCAGCAGTTTGGGACAGGGGGGAACTATTGGTGGCTACACCTTC.

J is TRBJ1-4 and V is TRBV6-6, with TRBD1 as a possible D gene (5 bases). V gave up 7 bases and J gave up 5 bases, with 14 bases separating them. The CDR3 runs to 14 residues. CDR1 is MNHNY, CDR2 SVGAGI, per germline (reference sequence). For the CDR3, the DNA is TGTGCCAGCACTCCGACGGGGGTGAATGAAAAACTGTTTTTT. This translates into CASTPTGVNEKLFF.

The chain has TRBV5-4 and TRBJ1-5, with 7 positions matching TRBD1. The CDR3 has 13 amino acids. Per germline, CDR1 SGHNT and CDR2 YYREEE (reference sequence). The junction had 7 bases not matched to a gene; V was cut back by 4 bases and J by 9 bases. CDR3 nucleotides: TGTGCCAGCAGCCAGGGGCAGGGGGGGCCCCAGCATTTT. Translating it yields CASSQGQGGPQHF.

The chain employs TRBV28 and TRBJ1-5; possibly TRBD1 for D (6 bases). V was shortened by 6 bases and J by 0 bases, with 9 bases between the two germline ends. CDR3 size: 14 residues. CDR1 and CDR2 from the germline V gene are MDHEN and SYDVKM. CDR3 sequence: CASSGQISNQPQHF. Here the CDR3 DNA reads TGTGCCAGCAGCGGACAGATTAGCAATCAGCCCCAGCATTTT.

The rearrangement joins TRBV7-2 to TRBJ1-4, with D hard to call. The V end was cut by 2 bases, the J end by 4 bases, with 8 bases between. Per germline, CDR1 SGHTA and CDR2 FQGNSA. The CDR3 covers 14 residues. The CDR3 region has the DNA TGTGCCAGCAGCTTACACGCGGGTAATGAAAAACTGTTTTTT. This sequence encodes CASSLHAGNEKLFF.

The gene calls are TRBV6-6 and TRBJ2-3; D is unresolved. The V gene lost 5 bases and the J gene lost 0 bases, with 21 bases spanning the gap. This CDR3 comprises 18 residues. Germline assignment: CDR1 MNHNY and CDR2 SVGAGI (reference sequence). CDR3: CASSPALGWPDSTDTQYF. The CDR3 DNA sequence: TGTGCCAGCAGTCCCGCCTTGGGCTGGCCGGATAGCACAGATACGCAGTATTTT.

The chain combines TRBV18 with TRBJ1-5; tentatively, D is TRBD1 (5 bases). The CDR3 is made up of 17 amino acids. V shed 2 bases and J shed 11 bases, with 25 bases lying between them. The germline V gene has CDR1 KGHSH and CDR2 LQKENI. The CDR3 nucleotides are TGTGCCAGCTCACCAGTTATGACTAGGGGTCCCTCGTCGGCCCAGCATTTT. As protein: CASSPVMTRGPSSAQHF.

The chain has TRBV29-1 and TRBJ1-5; D unclear. This CDR3 is built from 16 residues. Trimming pared 2 bases from V and 1 base from J, leaving 15 bases between. Germline V gives CDR1 SQVTM, CDR2 ANQGSEA. CDR3 bases: TGCAGCGTTGAATTGGCAGGCGAGTTGAGCAATCAGCCCCAGCATTTT. Encoded protein: CSVELAGELSNQPQHF.

V usage is TRBV14 and J usage is TRBJ2-1, with a possible D match to TRBD2 (6 bases). V lost 1 base, J lost 2 bases, and 15 bases lay in between. This CDR3 is built from 17 residues. Germline V lookup: CDR1 SGHDN, CDR2 FVKESK. CDR3 sequence: CASSQVALGGPYNEQFF. The CDR3 DNA is TGTGCCAGCAGCCAAGTGGCGTTGGGGGGACCCTACAATGAGCAGTTCTTC.

On this clone itself: Other nucleotide sequences from this sample produce the same CDR3. V usage is TRBV12-5 and J usage is TRBJ2-1; TRBD1 might be the D (5 bases). The germline V and J ends were trimmed by 6 bases and 3 bases, with 9 bases remaining between them. From germline, CDR1 is LGHNT and CDR2 FRNRAP. CDR3 length: 13 residues. CDR3 region: CASGRDSYNEQFF. The CDR3 nucleotides read TGTGCTAGTGGGCGAGACAGCTACAATGAGCAGTTCTTC.

This chain joins TRBV2 and TRBJ2-2; 11 positions match TRBD1. The CDR3 is 18 residues long. V was pared by 1 base and J by 1 base, with 5 bases of the junction left unmatched. CDR1 SNHLY and CDR2 FYNNEI come from the germline V gene. CDR3 protein: CASSEVPGQGVNTGELFF. The CDR3 region has the DNA TGTGCCAGCAGTGAAGTGCCGGGACAGGGGGTGAACACCGGGGAGCTGTTTTTT.

CDR3 in amino acids: CASPGTGGPYGYTF. The CDR3 DNA reads as TGTGCCTCTCCCGGGACAGGGGGCCCCTATGGCTACACCTTC. The V gene is TRBV30, the J gene TRBJ1-2; 12 bases are shared with TRBD1. The ends lost 7 bases at V and 4 bases at J; junction bases unmatched: 7. The CDR3 spans 14 residues. Per germline, CDR1 GTSNPN and CDR2 SVGIG (reference sequence).